Below, 28 T cell receptor beta chains from the same sample are listed, as sequenced in a study of vaccination effects on CD4 cells after COVID-19. Pools of viral peptides were used by the ViraFEST assay to expand antigen-specific CD4+ T cells ahead of sequencing. It was after approximately 11 days of culture that CD4+ T cells were isolated. The repertoire was sequenced with immunoSEQ multiplex PCR; TCRdb's copy has only in-frame clones and lacks some. The profile covers tens of thousands of clones, with 80% to 85% appearing a single time and 2% to 2.5% taken by the ten largest. No antigen has been assigned to these receptors. The starting material was CD4+ T cells from PBMCs cultured with HCoV-229E spike peptides, obtained before COVID-19 vaccination. The origin of the receptors is a human donor who received a COVID-19 vaccine.

CDR3 loop: CASSPGQGGETQYF. CDR3 coding DNA: TGCGCCAGCAGCCCCGGACAGGGGGGAGAGACCCAGTACTTC. V gene TRBV5-1 combines with J gene TRBJ2-5; the match to TRBD1 covers 10 bases. J gave up 4 bases and V 4 bases, and 4 bases lay outside the gene matches. The germline V gene has CDR1 SGHRS and CDR2 YFSETQ. The CDR3 sequence is 14 residues long.

This clone was seen a handful of times. The chain employs TRBV7-6 and TRBJ2-3; the D is unclear. CDR1 and CDR2 from the germline V gene are SGHVS and FNYEAQ. V was pared by 1 base and J by 0 bases, with 8 bases between. The CDR3 runs 15 residues. The CDR3 spells CASSLVDSSTDTQYF. The CDR3 DNA reads TGTGCCAGCAGCTTAGTTGATAGCAGCACAGATACGCAGTATTTT.

This sequence joins TRBV18 and TRBJ1-6; D uncertain. The CDR3 length is 16 residues. CDR1 is KGHSH, CDR2 LQKENI, per germline. Trimming took off 3 bases at V and 0 bases at J, with 9 bases between the two ends. The CDR3 region is CASSPYTSSYNSPLHF. CDR3 nucleotides: TGTGCCAGCTCACCGTATACTAGCTCCTATAATTCACCCCTCCACTTT.

The chain is built from TRBV6-6 and TRBJ2-1, with 8 bases identical to TRBD1. V was pared by 11 bases and J by 8 bases, with 11 bases of the junction left unmatched. The germline gives CDR1 MNHNY, CDR2 SVGAGI (reference sequence). The CDR3 length is 13 residues. The DNA of the CDR3 is TGTGCCGCCCAGGGGGCAGCAGCCCATGAGCAGTTCTTC. Amino acid sequence: CAAQGAAAHEQFF.

The rearrangement links TRBV9 to TRBJ2-1; 7 bases are shared with TRBD1. CDR3 length: 15 residues. With V trimmed by 0 bases and J by 2 bases, 2 bases remained unmatched. CDR1 is SGDLS, CDR2 YYNGEE, per germline. CDR3 sequence reads: CASSVATGAYNEQFF. The CDR3 DNA follows: TGTGCCAGCAGCGTAGCTACAGGGGCCTACAATGAGCAGTTCTTC.

This sequence joins TRBV27 and TRBJ2-5; 12 nucleotides agree with TRBD2. The CDR3 spans 17 residues. Germline CDR1 and CDR2: MNHEY and SMNVEV (reference sequence). V trimming: 5 bases; J trimming: 1 base; junction bases outside the gene matches: 8. The CDR3 region is CASSGPTSGGTQETQYF. In nucleotides, the CDR3 is TGTGCCAGCAGTGGCCCGACTAGCGGGGGAACCCAAGAGACCCAGTACTTC.

This clone was observed a few times. The chain uses TRBV4-2 and TRBJ2-7; D remains unclear. The V end was cut by 1 base, the J end by 0 bases, with 10 bases between. The CDR3 loop spans 15 amino acids. Germline CDR1 is LGHNA and CDR2 is YNFKEQ. This CDR3 reads CASSQGLLSSYEQYV. The DNA for the CDR3 is TGTGCCAGCAGCCAAGGACTCCTGAGCTCCTACGAGCAGTACGTC.

In its sample, this clone was seen once. The chain is built from TRBV2 and TRBJ2-1; D gene unclear. Trimming removed 7 bases at V and 3 bases at J, with 10 bases between. The CDR3 is 13 amino acids. Germline V gene sequence: CDR1 SNHLY, CDR2 FYNNEI. This CDR3 is CASNLDSYNEQFF. The DNA for the CDR3 is TGTGCCAGCAATTTGGATAGCTACAATGAGCAGTTCTTC.

The rearrangement uses TRBV18 and TRBJ1-2; D is unclear. The germline V and J ends were trimmed by 3 bases and 6 bases, with 14 bases remaining between them. CDR3 length: 14 amino acids. CDR1 is KGHSH and CDR2 is LQKENI in the germline V gene. DNA of the CDR3: TGTGCCAGCTCACCGGGGTACAGTCGGGATGGCTACACCTTC. It yields the protein CASSPGYSRDGYTF.

This chain joins TRBV10-1 and TRBJ2-3, with TRBD1 as a possible D gene (5 bases). The CDR3 is made up of 15 amino acids. In germline, CDR1 is WNHNN, CDR2 SYGVQD (reference sequence). V was pared by 3 bases and J by 0 bases, with 10 bases between. The chain's CDR3 is CASSDWGSSTDTQYF. CDR3 coding DNA: TGCGCCAGCAGTGATTGGGGCTCCAGCACAGATACGCAGTATTTT.

This clone was counted once. The rearrangement joins TRBV5-6 to TRBJ2-5; the match to TRBD1 covers 7 bases. Germline CDR1 is SGHDT and CDR2 is YYEEEE. The J segment lost 4 bases and the V segment lost 4 bases, leaving 13 bases of the junction unmatched. The CDR3 loop spans 16 amino acids. The DNA for the CDR3 is TGTGCCAGCAGCCAAGCGACAGGGCTTAGAAGAGAGACCCAGTACTTC. Residues: CASSQATGLRRETQYF.

V and J are TRBV4-1 and TRBJ1-6; no definite D call. The CDR3 loop spans 16 amino acids. Germline V gene sequence: CDR1 MGHRA, CDR2 YSYEKL. Trimming pared 0 bases from V and 0 bases from J, leaving 6 bases between. The CDR3 nucleotides are TGCGCCAGCAGCCAAGAACCATTCTCCTATAATTCACCCCTCCACTTT. As protein: CASSQEPFSYNSPLHF.

The rearrangement uses TRBV29-1 and TRBJ2-6, with D possibly matching TRBD2 (5 bases). CDR1 and CDR2 (germline): SQVTM, ANQGSEA. Trimming stripped 6 bases from V and 1 base from J, with 10 bases between. The CDR3 runs to 14 residues. The CDR3 DNA reads as TGCAGCGTCGAGGGTACTTCTGGGGCCAACGTCCTGACTTTC. This encodes CSVEGTSGANVLTF.

V is TRBV7-2 and J is TRBJ1-4; perhaps TRBD1 as D (6 bases). V was clipped by 4 bases and J by 8 bases, with 17 bases between them. Per germline, CDR1 SGHTA and CDR2 FQGNSA. The CDR3 totals 15 residues. Written as DNA, the CDR3 is TGTGCCAGCAGCTGGGGTGGCAGGGGAGAAGAAAAACTGTTTTTT. It encodes CASSWGGRGEEKLFF.

The chain recombines TRBV18 with TRBJ2-5; no reliable D call. In germline, CDR1 is KGHSH, CDR2 LQKENI. The V gene lost 2 bases and the J gene lost 5 bases, with 3 bases spanning the gap. This CDR3 is built from 11 residues. CDR3 loop: CASSPGETQYF. The CDR3 DNA reads as TGTGCCAGCTCACCAGGGGAGACCCAGTACTTC.

This clone is a singleton in its sample. The junction differs from germline at one of its ends, possibly a read error. The chain has TRBV2 and TRBJ2-5, with D possibly TRBD2 on 6 matching bases. Germline V gene lookup returns CDR1 SNHLY and CDR2 FYNNEI. The CDR3 loop spans 11 amino acids. CDR3 residues: CASRVTEGPDF. DNA of the CDR3: TGTGCCAGCAGAGTTACGGAGGGTCCTGACTTC.

V is TRBV27 and J is TRBJ2-1, with D tentatively TRBD1 (6 bases). This CDR3 is 16 amino acids long. Germline CDR1 and CDR2: MNHEY and SMNVEV (reference sequence). Trimming stripped 5 bases from V and 4 bases from J, with 18 bases between. In nucleotides, the CDR3 is TGTGCCAGCAGTCCTCGAACAGGGATAGGGTACAATGAGCAGTTCTTC. This encodes CASSPRTGIGYNEQFF.

The rearrangement uses TRBV6-5 and TRBJ1-6; 11 bases are shared with TRBD1. The V and J ends lost 0 bases and 10 bases, in that order; junction bases with no gene match: 5. Germline V gene sequence: CDR1 MNHEY, CDR2 SVGAGI. This CDR3 is built from 16 residues. CDR3 amino acids: CASSYSKGQGGSPLHF. CDR3 sequence (DNA): TGTGCCAGCAGTTACTCTAAGGGACAGGGGGGATCACCCCTCCACTTT.

This clone has only one observation. The chain is built from TRBV28 and TRBJ2-2; D is unresolved. Germline CDR1 is MDHEN and CDR2 is SYDVKM. With 3 bases removed from V and 0 bases from J, the gap between germline ends came to 8 bases. This CDR3 has 15 amino acids. The CDR3, as DNA: TGTGCCAGCAGTTTTGGACGATCGAACACCGGGGAGCTGTTTTTT. Its translation is CASSFGRSNTGELFF. The full variable domain, with the rest looked up from reference TRBV28 and TRBJ2-2, is DVKVTQSSRYLVKRTGEKVFLECVQDMDHENMFWYRQDPGLGLRLIYFSYDVKMKEKGDIPEGYSVSREKKERFSLILESASTNQTSMYLCASSFGRSNTGELFFGEGSRLTVL.

The rearrangement joins TRBV30 to TRBJ2-2; no definite D call. The CDR3 length is 13 residues. Trimming removed 3 bases at V and 4 bases at J, with 9 bases between. Germline lookup yields CDR1 GTSNPN and CDR2 SVGIG (reference sequence). The CDR3 sequence: CAWRTGATGELFF. The CDR3, as DNA: TGTGCCTGGAGAACGGGCGCCACCGGGGAGCTGTTTTTT.

This clone was picked up one time. This chain joins TRBV3-1 (or the pseudogene TRBV3-2) and TRBJ2-3; TRBD2 aligns across 8 bases. Looked up from germline, CDR1 is LGHDT and CDR2 is YNNKEL (reference sequence). The V segment lost 8 bases and the J segment 6 bases; nucleotides outside the gene matches: 7. CDR3 size: 13 residues. CDR3 sequence: CASGRGGLDTQYF. CDR3 nucleotide sequence: TGTGCCAGCGGACGCGGGGGGCTGGATACGCAGTATTTT.

This clone was observed a handful of times. The V gene is TRBV28, the J gene TRBJ2-2; 9 nucleotides align to TRBD1. CDR3 length equals 16 residues. CDR1 MDHEN and CDR2 SYDVKM come from the germline V gene. Trimming cost V 5 bases and J 4 bases; bases outside gene matches: 8. The DNA for the CDR3 is TGTGCCAGCAGTCTACAGGGGGCGTATGGCACCGGGGAGCTGTTTTTT. Translating it yields CASSLQGAYGTGELFF.

The V call is TRBV6-4, the J call TRBJ2-7; 10 bases line up with TRBD2. CDR1 is MRHNA and CDR2 is SNTAGT in the germline V gene. V shed 7 bases and J 2 bases; nucleotides not matched to a gene: 14. The CDR3 length is 17 residues. For the CDR3, the DNA is TGTGCCAGCAAGACGCTAGCGGGGGACTACCTCGCCTACGAGCAGTACGTC. It yields the protein CASKTLAGDYLAYEQYV.

This chain uses TRBV10-3 with TRBJ2-3, with D unclear. The CDR3 consists of 15 residues. V was clipped by 4 bases and J by 1 base, with 12 bases between them. Germline loops: CDR1 ENHRY, CDR2 SYGVKD. This CDR3 is CAISGDGSRTDTQYF. CDR3 sequence (DNA): TGTGCCATCAGTGGGGATGGCTCCCGCACAGATACGCAGTATTTT.

V and J are TRBV20-1 and TRBJ1-4; D remains ambiguous. Germline CDR1 is DFQATT and CDR2 is SNEGSKA (reference sequence). Trimming took off 6 bases at V and 6 bases at J, with 8 bases between the two ends. This CDR3 spans 11 amino acids. CDR3 in amino acids: CSAAGDEKLFF. CDR3 coding DNA: TGCAGTGCGGCCGGGGATGAAAAACTGTTTTTT.

The chain carries TRBV5-1 and TRBJ2-3, with 9 bases matching TRBD2. Germline V lookup: CDR1 SGHRS, CDR2 YFSETQ. The junction had 11 bases not matched to a gene; V was cut back by 7 bases and J by 2 bases. The CDR3 length is 16 residues. DNA for the CDR3: TGCGCCAGCCGGGTATCGGTAGCGGGGGCCACAGATACGCAGTATTTT. This encodes CASRVSVAGATDTQYF.

The chain uses TRBV5-1 and TRBJ2-2; TRBD2 is a possible D gene (5 bases). This CDR3 has 14 amino acids. Trimming took off 4 bases at V and 5 bases at J, with 12 bases between the two ends. Germline V gives CDR1 SGHRS, CDR2 YFSETQ. Written as DNA, the CDR3 is TGCGCCAGCAGCCCGGGGAGTCGGACCGGGGAGCTGTTTTTT. Translating it yields CASSPGSRTGELFF.

The rearrangement uses TRBV28 and TRBJ1-1, with a tentative D call TRBD1 (6 bases). The CDR3 runs to 14 residues. CDR1 is MDHEN, CDR2 SYDVKM, per germline. V gave up 5 bases and J gave up 3 bases, with 13 bases separating them. CDR3: CASSDRRGYTEAFF. In DNA, the CDR3 is TGTGCCAGCAGTGACCGCAGGGGCTACACTGAAGCTTTCTTT.